The 6 T cell receptor beta chains in this list originate from one sample, sequenced in a study of cytomegalovirus exposure and HLA in healthy donors. 60 Vbeta and 13 Jbeta primers were used in PCR. The protocol was immunoSEQ multiplex PCR, while the TCRdb copy is restricted to in-frame clones and leaves out a portion. This sample yields 77,000 or so clones, of which over 70% are seen a single time; roughly 7.1% belongs to the top ten. The sample comprised PBMCs. The receptors stem from a woman in her thirties or forties in good health and CMV-seronegative.

The rearrangement uses TRBV28 and TRBJ2-5; D gene ambiguous. Germline lookup yields CDR1 MDHEN and CDR2 SYDVKM. V lost 8 bases to trimming and J lost 1 base, with 11 bases between them. This CDR3 has 13 residues. The CDR3: CASLGSLQETQYF. The CDR3 nucleotides read TGTGCCAGCCTGGGCAGTCTCCAAGAGACCCAGTACTTC.

The chain couples TRBV9 to TRBJ2-1; TRBD2 matches at 8 bases. Trimming removed 0 bases from V and 2 bases from J; junction bases left unmatched: 4. The germline CDR1 and CDR2 sequences are SGDLS and YYNGEE. The CDR3 is 16 amino acids. The CDR3 spells CASSVAGLGAYNEQFF. The CDR3 DNA reads as TGTGCCAGCAGCGTAGCGGGACTAGGTGCCTACAATGAGCAGTTCTTC.

This clone has just a few counts. The V gene is TRBV6-4, the J gene TRBJ1-1; the match to TRBD1 covers 9 bases. The CDR3 is made up of 15 amino acids. Germline CDR1 MRHNA, CDR2 SNTAGT. The junction had 9 bases not matched to a gene; V was cut back by 6 bases and J by 4 bases. CDR3 DNA sequence: TGTGCCAGCAGCCCCCGGGACAGGGAGTTCACTGAAGCTTTCTTT. Translation gives CASSPRDREFTEAFF.

This clone was counted a single time. The chain carries TRBV7-2 and TRBJ2-3; D is uncertain. This CDR3 has 13 residues. With 5 bases removed from V and 4 bases from J, the gap between germline ends came to 10 bases. Germline V gives CDR1 SGHTA, CDR2 FQGNSA. CDR3 sequence: CASSPLDADTQYF. In DNA form, the CDR3 reads TGTGCCAGCAGCCCCCTAGATGCAGATACGCAGTATTTT.

This chain's CDR3 is CASKDRAMNTEAFF. The DNA for the CDR3 is TGTGCCAGCAAGGACAGGGCTATGAACACTGAAGCTTTCTTT. The chain uses TRBV6-5 and TRBJ1-1, with 8 bases lining up with TRBD1. Per the germline V gene, CDR1 is MNHEY and CDR2 is SVGAGI. The CDR3 is made up of 14 amino acids. With 7 bases clipped from V and 0 bases from J, the junction kept 4 bases outside the gene matches.

The chain employs TRBV6-1 and TRBJ2-7, with a possible D match to TRBD1 (5 bases). The CDR3 is 14 residues long. V lost 4 bases and J 0 bases, leaving 10 bases between the germline ends. Germline CDR1 and CDR2: MNHNS and SASEGT. The CDR3 coding sequence is TGTGCCAGCAGTGGACAGCTTAGCTCCTACGAGCAGTACTTC. It encodes CASSGQLSSYEQYF.